Presented here are 30 T cell receptor beta chains from one specimen sequenced in a study of cytomegalovirus exposure and HLA in healthy donors. Profiling relied on immunoSEQ multiplex PCR, and the TCRdb table lists in-frame clones only, not all of them. The sample carries 150,000 or so clones, roughly nine tenths recorded once. What was sequenced was PBMCs. The receptors here all came from a woman aged 18-30 years in good health and CMV-seropositive.

The rearrangement links TRBV2 to TRBJ2-4; D not resolved. Germline assignment: CDR1 SNHLY and CDR2 FYNNEI. Trimming took off 6 bases at V and 0 bases at J, with 6 bases between the two ends. The CDR3 is 13 amino acids. Here the CDR3 reads CASSAKAKNIQYF. Written as DNA, the CDR3 is TGTGCCAGCAGCGCTAAAGCCAAAAACATTCAGTACTTC.

The chain uses TRBV4-3 and TRBJ1-2, with D tentatively TRBD1 (5 bases). Germline V lookup: CDR1 LGHNA, CDR2 YSLEER. CDR3 size: 15 residues. The V end was cut by 0 bases, the J end by 3 bases, with 11 bases between. CDR3 sequence: CASSQDTPRDYGYTF. As DNA, the CDR3 is TGCGCCAGCAGCCAAGATACTCCCAGGGACTATGGCTACACCTTC.

The chain uses TRBV11-3 and TRBJ2-7, with 12 bases fitting TRBD2. The CDR3 spans 15 residues. Looked up from germline, CDR1 is SGHNT and CDR2 is YENEEA. V gave up 1 base and J gave up 2 bases; unmatched junction bases: 0. The CDR3 spells CASSLGTSGTYEQYF. The CDR3, as DNA: TGTGCCAGCAGCTTAGGGACTAGCGGGACCTACGAGCAGTACTTC.

The chain employs TRBV28 and TRBJ2-7; tentative D call: TRBD1 (6 bases). The CDR3 is 16 amino acids. The germline V gene has CDR1 MDHEN and CDR2 SYDVKM. V was cut by 5 bases and J by 8 bases, with 25 bases left in between. The CDR3 sequence: CASSRRGAGAGNKQYF. CDR3 DNA sequence: TGTGCCAGCAGTCGCCGTGGGGCAGGGGCAGGGAACAAGCAGTACTTC.

The chain combines TRBV28 with TRBJ1-2; D is ambiguous. Deletions cut 3 bases from V and 5 bases from J, with 10 bases between. CDR1 is MDHEN, CDR2 SYDVKM, per germline. The CDR3 is 13 amino acids. DNA for the CDR3: TGTGCCAGCAGTTTGGGCAGGAAATATGGCTACACCTTC. It encodes CASSLGRKYGYTF.

The count of this clone is one. This chain connects TRBV28 to TRBJ1-3; weak D call: TRBD1 (5 bases). V lost 2 bases, J lost 8 bases, and 13 bases lay in between. Germline V gene sequence: CDR1 MDHEN, CDR2 SYDVKM. This CDR3 comprises 14 residues. The CDR3 sequence: CASSLAGTLHTIYF. The CDR3 bases are TGTGCCAGCAGTTTAGCGGGGACCCTGCACACCATATATTTT.

The gene calls are TRBV2 and TRBJ2-3; 14 bases are shared with TRBD2. The ends lost 8 bases at V and 7 bases at J; junction bases unmatched: 8. The CDR3 runs 15 residues. Per germline, CDR1 SNHLY and CDR2 FYNNEI. The CDR3 here is CASGRGLAGGNTQYF. CDR3 sequence (DNA): TGTGCCAGCGGTCGTGGACTAGCGGGAGGAAATACGCAGTATTTT.

The chain joins TRBV6-5 to TRBJ2-3; 9 positions match TRBD1. The CDR3 runs to 16 residues. Looked up from germline, CDR1 is MNHEY and CDR2 is SVGAGI. V was pared by 4 bases and J by 1 base, with 6 bases of the junction left unmatched. Written as DNA, the CDR3 is TGTGCCAGCAGTTCCCTTCGGGACAGGGGCACAGATACGCAGTATTTT. Translated, it gives CASSSLRDRGTDTQYF.

This chain connects TRBV28 to TRBJ2-7; TRBD2 agrees at 7 bases. This CDR3 is 14 amino acids long. The V and J ends lost 6 bases and 0 bases, in that order; junction bases with no gene match: 5. Germline V gene lookup returns CDR1 MDHEN and CDR2 SYDVKM. The CDR3 reads CASRPSGDSYEQYF. The CDR3, as DNA: TGTGCCAGCAGGCCTAGCGGAGACTCCTACGAGCAGTACTTC.

The chain joins TRBV5-1 to TRBJ2-5; 9 nucleotides align to TRBD1. V dropped 4 bases and J dropped 5; count of bases not matched to a gene: 6. CDR1 SGHRS and CDR2 YFSETQ come from the germline V gene. CDR3 length: 14 amino acids. The CDR3 region has the DNA TGCGCCAGCAGCATGGGACAGGGTGGGGAGACCCAGTACTTC. Its translation is CASSMGQGGETQYF.

V gene TRBV5-4 combines with J gene TRBJ2-7; 11 bases match TRBD2. The CDR3 spans 16 residues. Germline CDR1 reads SGHNT; CDR2 reads YYREEE (reference sequence). Trimming cost V 4 bases and J 2 bases; bases outside gene matches: 8. The CDR3 nucleotides read TGTGCCAGCAGCCCGATAGGACTAGCGGGTCCCTACGAGCAGTACTTC. Translated: CASSPIGLAGPYEQYF.

This chain connects TRBV18 to TRBJ1-1; TRBD1 agrees at 8 bases. Trimming took 1 base from V and 1 from J; bases not matched to a gene: 11. Germline assignment: CDR1 KGHSH and CDR2 LQKENI. The CDR3 contains 18 residues. In DNA, the CDR3 is TGTGCCAGCTCACCACTAATGGTTACAGGGGGGACGAACACTGAAGCTTTCTTT. As protein: CASSPLMVTGGTNTEAFF.

The chain combines TRBV10-3 with TRBJ2-7; 9 bases map to TRBD2. The CDR3 is 14 residues long. Germline trimming cut 7 bases from V and 2 bases from J; bases unmatched to any gene: 6. Germline assignment: CDR1 ENHRY and CDR2 SYGVKD. This CDR3 reads CAIKVGTSTYEQYF. The CDR3 coding sequence is TGTGCCATCAAAGTAGGGACTAGCACCTACGAGCAGTACTTC.

The V and J genes are TRBV28 and TRBJ1-2; D unclear. CDR3 length: 14 residues. The V and J ends lost 2 bases and 3 bases respectively, with 10 bases between them. In germline, CDR1 is MDHEN, CDR2 SYDVKM. CDR3 region: CASSLEEGYYGYTF. CDR3 bases: TGTGCCAGCAGTTTAGAGGAGGGATACTATGGCTACACCTTC.

This clone was seen a single time. The chain combines TRBV21-1 with TRBJ2-7; the table gives TRBD2 as D, unverified against the DNA. TRBV21-1 is tagged as a pseudogene. This CDR3 comprises 16 residues. The CDR3 is CASSGRLAPLSYEQYF. The CDR3 DNA follows: TGTGCCAGCAGCGGGCGACTAGCGCCACTTTCCTACGAGCAGTACTTC.

The chain carries TRBV6-1 and TRBJ1-5, with D possibly being TRBD1 (5 bases). The CDR3 runs 15 residues. Deletions cut 8 bases from V and 6 bases from J, with 20 bases between. The germline gives CDR1 MNHNS, CDR2 SASEGT. CDR3: CASGYVGGISQPQHF. CDR3 DNA: TGTGCCAGCGGATACGTCGGGGGGATAAGTCAGCCCCAGCATTTT.

In DNA, the CDR3 is TGCGCCAGCAGTGAAAGGACTAGCGGGAACAATGAGCAGTTCTTC. Its protein is CASSERTSGNNEQFF. The rearrangement joins TRBV10-1 to TRBJ2-1, with 12 bases lining up with TRBD2. Trimming cost V 3 bases and J 5 bases; bases outside gene matches: 2. Germline V lookup: CDR1 WNHNN, CDR2 SYGVQD (reference sequence). This CDR3 is built from 15 residues.

This rearrangement joins TRBV4-1 to TRBJ1-1; the match to TRBD1 covers 9 bases. Trimming removed 3 bases from V and 4 bases from J; junction bases left unmatched: 18. This CDR3 spans 19 amino acids. CDR1 and CDR2 from the germline V gene are MGHRA and YSYEKL. CDR3 residues: CASSHRTLTGGSVVTEAFF. The CDR3 DNA sequence: TGCGCCAGCAGCCACAGAACCTTGACAGGGGGGAGTGTTGTCACTGAAGCTTTCTTT.

This clone appeared once. The CDR3 DNA reads TGCAGCGTTGCAGCGCTAGCGGGCTACGAGCAGTACTTC. Protein: CSVAALAGYEQYF. The rearrangement joins TRBV29-1 to TRBJ2-7, with 8 bases that match TRBD2. The CDR3 consists of 13 residues. The junction had 5 bases not matched to a gene; V was cut back by 4 bases and J by 3 bases. Germline V CDR1 and CDR2: SQVTM, ANQGSEA.

V is TRBV5-1 and J is TRBJ2-5, with 7 bases identical to TRBD2. The CDR3 loop spans 19 amino acids. J gave up 4 bases and V 4 bases, and 22 bases lay outside the gene matches. The V gene's germline CDR1 is SGHRS and CDR2 YFSETQ. The chain's CDR3 is CASSLPGGSGSLGGETQYF. The CDR3 DNA is TGCGCCAGCAGCCTCCCGGGGGGTAGCGGAAGCCTAGGAGGAGAGACCCAGTACTTC.

This chain joins TRBV7-9 and TRBJ1-2, with 8 bases lining up with TRBD1. Germline V gives CDR1 SEHNR, CDR2 FQNEAQ (reference sequence). V shed 5 bases and J 4 bases; nucleotides not matched to a gene: 9. The CDR3 is 15 residues long. The CDR3 is CASSAQTGDAYGYTF. DNA for the CDR3: TGTGCCAGCAGCGCACAGACAGGGGACGCCTATGGCTACACCTTC. The full variable domain, with the rest looked up from reference TRBV7-9 and TRBJ1-2, is DTGVSQNPRHKITKRGQNVTFRCDPISEHNRLYWYRQTLGQGPEFLTYFQNEAQLEKSRLLSDRFSAERPKGSFSTLEIQRTEQGDSAMYLCASSAQTGDAYGYTFGSGTRLTVV.

This sequence joins TRBV4-1 and TRBJ2-3; 9 positions match TRBD2. The CDR3 is 16 amino acids. The trim removed 1 base at V and 1 base at J, leaving 3 bases unmatched. Germline V CDR1 and CDR2: MGHRA, YSYEKL. CDR3 nucleotide sequence: TGCGCCAGCAGCCAAGTTTTAGCGGGAGGCACAGATACGCAGTATTTT. Its translation: CASSQVLAGGTDTQYF.

V usage is TRBV10-1 and J usage is TRBJ2-7; 8 bases are shared with TRBD2. The CDR3 has 17 residues. J was trimmed by 13 bases and V by 3 bases; bases with no gene match: 23. Germline values: CDR1 WNHNN, CDR2 SYGVQD (reference sequence). The CDR3 protein is CASSEIAGRTSPRSIYF. As DNA, the CDR3 is TGCGCCAGCAGTGAAATAGCAGGGCGGACTAGCCCTAGGAGCATTTACTTC.

In this sample, this clone turned up once. V and J are TRBV30 and TRBJ2-7, with 9 positions matching TRBD1. Per the germline V gene, CDR1 is GTSNPN and CDR2 is SVGIG (reference sequence). The CDR3 extends over 14 amino acids. Trimming removed 3 bases from V and 1 base from J; junction bases left unmatched: 4. The CDR3, as DNA: TGTGCCTGGAGGGCTGGGACAGGGTCCTACGAGCAGTACTTC. This gives the protein CAWRAGTGSYEQYF.

The V gene is TRBV27, the J gene TRBJ2-1; 9 bases are a match to TRBD2. The CDR3 loop spans 15 amino acids. Germline V gene sequence: CDR1 MNHEY, CDR2 SMNVEV (reference sequence). Losses at the gene ends were 4 bases for V and 7 bases for J; bases not matched to a gene: 8. The CDR3 DNA sequence: TGTGCCAGCAGTTCGGTGCTAGCGGGAAGAAATGAGCAGTTCTTC. It is translated as CASSSVLAGRNEQFF.

J is TRBJ2-1 and V is TRBV10-1, with D maybe TRBD2 (6 bases). Germline CDR1 and CDR2: WNHNN and SYGVQD (reference sequence). The CDR3 covers 18 residues. V was clipped by 4 bases and J by 4 bases, with 23 bases between them. The CDR3 nucleotides read TGCGCCAGCAGTGGGGTAATTAAGGATAGCGGATCATACAATGAGCAGTTCTTC. Translating gives CASSGVIKDSGSYNEQFF.

V usage is TRBV6-5 and J usage is TRBJ2-1, with TRBD2 as a possible D gene (5 bases). CDR3 size: 12 residues. Germline lookup yields CDR1 MNHEY and CDR2 SVGAGI. The ends were cut back, 6 bases at V and 9 bases at J, with 12 bases in the middle. CDR3 bases: TGTGCCAGCAGAGAGGGTGGTAGTGAGCAGTTCTTC. Translated: CASREGGSEQFF.

The chain uses TRBV2 and TRBJ2-3, with a possible D match to TRBD2 (5 bases). The CDR3 extends over 16 amino acids. Trimming pared 9 bases from V and 0 bases from J, leaving 19 bases between. In germline, CDR1 is SNHLY, CDR2 FYNNEI. The CDR3 nucleotides are TGTGCCAGTTCTCTCGGCCAGCGGACTAGCACAGATACGCAGTATTTT. Translation gives CASSLGQRTSTDTQYF. The complete variable domain, with remaining parts taken from reference TRBV2 and TRBJ2-3, reads EPEVTQTPSHQVTQMGQEVILRCVPISNHLYFYWYRQILGQKVEFLVSFYNNEISEKSEIFDDQFSVERPDGSNFTLKIRSTKLEDSAMYFCASSLGQRTSTDTQYFGPGTRLTVL.

V and J are TRBV6-1 and TRBJ2-7; TRBD1 matches at 12 bases. With 10 bases clipped from V and 4 bases from J, the junction kept 5 bases outside the gene matches. There are 13 residues in the CDR3. Germline CDR1 and CDR2: MNHNS and SASEGT. The CDR3 DNA sequence: TGTGCCACAGGGGACAGGGGGCTGTACGAGCAGTACTTC. It codes for CATGDRGLYEQYF.

The chain joins TRBV30 to TRBJ1-1; TRBD1 matches 8 bases. This CDR3 has 14 residues. Germline-derived CDR1 and CDR2 are GTSNPN and SVGIG (reference sequence). Trimming took 2 bases from V and 0 from J; bases not matched to a gene: 2. Here the CDR3 DNA reads TGTGCCTGGAGTCCACAGGGGGTGAACACTGAAGCTTTCTTT. Translated: CAWSPQGVNTEAFF.